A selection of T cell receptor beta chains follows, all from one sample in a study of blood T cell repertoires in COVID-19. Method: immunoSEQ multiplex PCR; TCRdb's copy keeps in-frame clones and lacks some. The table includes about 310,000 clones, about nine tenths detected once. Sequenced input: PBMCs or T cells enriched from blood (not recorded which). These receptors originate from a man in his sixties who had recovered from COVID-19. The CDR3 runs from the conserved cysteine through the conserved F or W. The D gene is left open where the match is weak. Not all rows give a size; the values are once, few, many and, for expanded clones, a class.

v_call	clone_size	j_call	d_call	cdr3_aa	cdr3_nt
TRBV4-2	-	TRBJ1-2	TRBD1	CASGGQGTINYGYTF	TGTGCCAGCGGTGGACAGGGCACCATAAACTATGGCTACACCTTC
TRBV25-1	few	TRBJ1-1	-	CASSRQFEAFF	TGTGCCAGCAGTCGACAGTTTGAAGCTTTCTTT
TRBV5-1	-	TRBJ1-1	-	CASSGGEMNTEAFF	TGCGCCAGCAGCGGCGGGGAAATGAACACTGAAGCTTTCTTT
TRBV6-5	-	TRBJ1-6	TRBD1	CASRRDSNSPLHF	TGTGCCAGCAGACGGGACAGTAATTCACCCCTCCACTTT
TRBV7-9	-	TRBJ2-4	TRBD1	CASSFWTGLLHF	TGTGCCAGCAGCTTCTGGACAGGATTATTGCACTTC
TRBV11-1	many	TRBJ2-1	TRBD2	CASSLTSGTPYNEQFF	TGTGCCAGCAGCTTAACTAGCGGGACCCCCTACAATGAGCAGTTCTTC
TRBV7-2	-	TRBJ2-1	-	CASSFMSSYNEQFF	TGTGCCAGCAGTTTCATGAGCTCCTACAATGAGCAGTTCTTC
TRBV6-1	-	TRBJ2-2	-	CASSDPSSTSGELFF	TGTGCCAGCAGTGACCCCAGCAGTACTAGCGGGGAGCTGTTTTTT
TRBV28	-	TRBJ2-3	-	CASGGISTDTQYF	TGTGCCAGCGGGGGGATATCCACAGATACGCAGTATTTT
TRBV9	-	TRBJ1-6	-	CASSGMEQGAYNSPLHF	TGTGCCAGCAGCGGTATGGAGCAAGGGGCCTATAATTCACCCCTCCACTTT
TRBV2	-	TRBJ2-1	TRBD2	CASSDGAGGPVEQFF	TGTGCCAGCAGTGACGGAGCGGGAGGGCCGGTTGAGCAGTTCTTC
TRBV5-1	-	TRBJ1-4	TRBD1	CASSLGGTGINEKLFF	TGCGCCAGCAGCTTGGGTGGGACAGGGATTAATGAAAAACTGTTTTTT
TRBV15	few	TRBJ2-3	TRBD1	CATSRAGTGGTDTQYF	TGTGCCACCAGCAGGGCCGGGACAGGGGGCACAGATACGCAGTATTTT
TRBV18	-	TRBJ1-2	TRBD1	CASSPGRGSGQGKDGYTF	TGTGCCAGCTCACCAGGCAGAGGATCGGGACAGGGGAAGGATGGCTACACCTTC
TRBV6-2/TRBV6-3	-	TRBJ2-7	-	CASSYSESYEQYF	TGTGCCAGCAGTTACTCGGAGTCCTACGAGCAGTACTTC
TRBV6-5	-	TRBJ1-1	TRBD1	CASRGLDREPTEAFF	TGTGCCAGCAGGGGCTTGGACAGGGAGCCCACTGAAGCTTTCTTT
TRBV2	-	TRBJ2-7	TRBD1	CAIAGTGFSYEQYF	TGTGCCATAGCCGGGACAGGGTTTTCCTACGAGCAGTACTTC